These 31 T cell receptor beta chains were sequenced from one sample in a study of spatial heterogeneity in lung cancer. Study-level points and caveats: Tumoral mutation counts were tracked by counts of expanded intratumoral alpha and beta TCRs.

MiXCR, run by TCRdb on the 5' RACE reads, gives a single entry per CDR3 protein. The sample includes approximately 17,000 distinct CDR3 sequences, 6.5% to 8.5% of them seen just once. The time point is: sample taken at primary tumor resection. No antigen has been identified for these receptors. This specimen was lung tumor tissue, taken at surgery. These receptors all stem from a male donor with early-stage non-small cell lung cancer.

There are a few counts of this clonotype. V and J are TRBV7-9 and TRBJ1-1; D not certain. The CDR3 is 12 amino acids. The V and J ends lost 7 bases and 11 bases respectively, with 17 bases between them. Germline-derived CDR1 and CDR2 are SEHNR and FQNEAQ (reference sequence). The CDR3 loop is CASTLGFGLAFF. DNA of the CDR3: TGTGCCAGCACCTTGGGGTTCGGGTTGGCTTTCTTT.

Comments on this clonotype: A much larger clone lies one base from this, so it may be a read error. V is TRBV7-2 and J is TRBJ2-1; TRBD1 matches at 7 bases. This CDR3 contains 14 residues. From germline, CDR1 is SGHTA and CDR2 FQGNSA. The CDR3 region is CASRGQVSYNEQIF. CDR3 nucleotide sequence: TGTGCCAGCAGAGGACAGGTCTCCTACAATGAGCAGATCTTC.

The table lists this clonotype with a few counts. This chain connects TRBV6-5 to TRBJ2-1; perhaps TRBD2 as D (5 bases). Looked up from germline, CDR1 is MNHEY and CDR2 is SVGAGI. The CDR3 spans 12 residues. Trimming removed 0 bases from V and 9 bases from J, with 6 bases in between. The CDR3 DNA follows: TGTGCCAGCAGTTACTCGCGGGCTGAGCAGTTCTTC. Protein: CASSYSRAEQFF.

The CDR3 nucleotides read TGCACCCATTCCGTAGTCTCCTACAATGAGCAGTTCTTC. It encodes CTHSVVSYNEQFF. The chain carries TRBV20-1 and TRBJ2-1; D is undetermined. The germline V gene has CDR1 DFQATT and CDR2 SNEGSKA (reference sequence). The CDR3 consists of 13 residues.

This clonotype was detected ten times or more. V and J are TRBV6-5 and TRBJ1-1, with a possible D match to TRBD1 (5 bases). Germline V gene sequence: CDR1 MNHEY, CDR2 SVGAGI. The CDR3 length is 15 residues. Trimming removed 3 bases at V and 4 bases at J, with 15 bases between. Here the CDR3 reads CASSYNRRGGTEAFF. CDR3 coding DNA: TGTGCCAGCAGTTATAATCGAAGGGGAGGCACTGAAGCTTTCTTT.

This clonotype came up many times. The rearrangement uses TRBV5-1 and TRBJ2-5, with 8 bases identical to TRBD1. The CDR3 spans 15 residues. The V and J ends lost 3 bases and 1 base, in that order; junction bases with no gene match: 5. Per germline, CDR1 SGHRS and CDR2 YFSETQ. Here the CDR3 reads CASSWGQEGQETQYF. The CDR3 region has the DNA TGCGCCAGCAGCTGGGGACAGGAGGGCCAAGAGACCCAGTACTTC.

The sample holds many counts of this clonotype. The chain combines TRBV7-9 with TRBJ1-6, with no clear D. V lost 6 bases to trimming and J lost 0 bases, with 6 bases between them. The V gene's germline CDR1 is SEHNR and CDR2 FQNEAQ (reference sequence). The CDR3 totals 14 residues. The CDR3 DNA follows: TGTGCCAGCAGTCTAAGCTCCTATAATTCACCCCTCCACTTT. Encoded protein: CASSLSSYNSPLHF. The whole variable domain, filled in from reference TRBV7-9 and TRBJ1-6, reads DTGVSQNPRHKITKRGQNVTFRCDPISEHNRLYWYRQTLGQGPEFLTYFQNEAQLEKSRLLSDRFSAERPKGSFSTLEIQRTEQGDSAMYLCASSLSSYNSPLHFGNGTRLTVT.

This clonotype was observed at least ten times. This chain uses TRBV7-2 with TRBJ1-5; tentatively, D is TRBD1 (6 bases). The CDR3 spans 15 residues. The germline V and J ends were trimmed by 5 bases and 3 bases, with 14 bases remaining between them. Germline V lookup: CDR1 SGHTA, CDR2 FQGNSA. CDR3 bases: TGTGCCAGCAGCCGGAATACAGGGTACAATCAGCCCCAGCATTTT. This gives the protein CASSRNTGYNQPQHF.

This clonotype was seen ten or more times. The chain joins TRBV7-9 to TRBJ1-5, with D unresolved. Germline loops: CDR1 SEHNR, CDR2 FQNEAQ (reference sequence). The V gene lost 1 base and the J gene lost 4 bases, with 5 bases spanning the gap. There are 13 residues in the CDR3. This CDR3 is CASSLGPNQPQHF. The CDR3 DNA is TGTGCCAGCAGCTTAGGGCCTAATCAGCCCCAGCATTTT.

This sequence joins TRBV7-9 and TRBJ2-2; TRBD2 aligns across 8 bases. The CDR3 contains 15 residues. Trimming took 5 bases from V and 4 from J; bases not matched to a gene: 6. The germline V gene has CDR1 SEHNR and CDR2 FQNEAQ (reference sequence). DNA for the CDR3: TGTGCCAGCAGCCAAAGCGGGAGATCCACCGGGGAGCTGTTTTTT. The encoded protein is CASSQSGRSTGELFF. The variable domain in full, completed from reference TRBV7-9 and TRBJ2-2, reads DTGVSQNPRHKITKRGQNVTFRCDPISEHNRLYWYRQTLGQGPEFLTYFQNEAQLEKSRLLSDRFSAERPKGSFSTLEIQRTEQGDSAMYLCASSQSGRSTGELFFGEGSRLTVL.

This clonotype appeared many times. The rearrangement uses TRBV12-3 or TRBV12-4 and TRBJ1-5, with TRBD1 matching over 7 bases. With 5 bases clipped from V and 4 bases from J, the junction kept 8 bases outside the gene matches. CDR3 length: 15 residues. As DNA, the CDR3 is TGTGCCAGCAGTCCGGTCTCGGGACAGAATCAGCCCCAGCATTTT. Residues: CASSPVSGQNQPQHF.

Many counts were recorded for this clonotype. The J gene is TRBJ1-1, the V gene TRBV11-1, with a weak D call TRBD1 (5 bases). The germline V and J ends were trimmed by 5 bases and 1 base, with 8 bases remaining between them. From germline, CDR1 is SGHAT and CDR2 FQDESV (reference sequence). The CDR3 is made up of 13 amino acids. The CDR3 sequence is CASSQTANTEAFF. For the CDR3, the DNA is TGTGCCAGCAGCCAGACAGCGAACACTGAAGCTTTCTTT. Looking up the rest from reference TRBV11-1 and TRBJ1-1 gives the full variable domain: EAEVAQSPRYKITEKSQAVAFWCDPISGHATLYWYRQILGQGPELLVQFQDESVVDDSQLPKDRFSAERLKGVDSTLKIQPAELGDSAMYLCASSQTANTEAFFGQGTRLTVV.

This clonotype was recorded many times. The chain combines TRBV7-2 with TRBJ2-6; possible D gene TRBD2, 6 bases. Trimming removed 0 bases at V and 3 bases at J, with 18 bases between. Germline V gene lookup returns CDR1 SGHTA and CDR2 FQGNSA. The CDR3 is 19 amino acids. Here the CDR3 reads CASSLARTRVGGGANVLTF. CDR3 nucleotides: TGTGCCAGCAGCTTAGCGCGCACCAGGGTGGGAGGTGGGGCCAACGTCCTGACTTTC.

The genes are TRBV24-1 and TRBJ2-2, with D unclear. In germline, CDR1 is KGHDR, CDR2 SFDVKD. V was clipped by 7 bases and J by 7 bases, with 15 bases between them. The CDR3 sequence is 14 residues long. The chain's CDR3 is CATSGPRTNGELFF. The DNA of the CDR3 is TGTGCCACCAGCGGGCCTAGGACGAACGGGGAGCTGTTTTTT.

The sample holds a few counts of this clonotype. The chain couples TRBV6-5 to TRBJ1-2; a weak D match, TRBD1 (5 bases). From germline, CDR1 is MNHEY and CDR2 SVGAGI. CDR3 length: 13 residues. Trimming shortened V by 4 bases and J by 3 bases, and 9 bases separated the two germline ends. CDR3 sequence reads: CASSLGEDYGYTF. The CDR3 DNA reads as TGTGCCAGCAGTTTGGGGGAGGACTATGGCTACACCTTC.

This clonotype was picked up a small number of times. The rearrangement links TRBV27 to TRBJ1-2; 9 bases line up with TRBD1. With 0 bases clipped from V and 5 bases from J, the junction kept 10 bases outside the gene matches. The CDR3 consists of 17 residues. CDR1 is MNHEY and CDR2 is SMNVEV in the germline V gene (reference sequence). The CDR3 loop reads CASSLSAGTGILYGYTF. DNA of the CDR3: TGTGCCAGCAGTTTATCAGCCGGGACAGGGATTCTGTATGGCTACACCTTC.

This clonotype has ten or more counts. J is TRBJ2-6 and V is TRBV28; 8 positions match TRBD1. Per the germline V gene, CDR1 is MDHEN and CDR2 is SYDVKM. The CDR3 loop spans 16 amino acids. Unmatched junction bases numbered 3, after V lost 5 bases and J lost 0 bases. Here the CDR3 reads CASSPGTGSGANVLTF. The CDR3 coding sequence is TGTGCCAGCAGTCCCGGGACAGGCTCTGGGGCCAACGTCCTGACTTTC.

J is TRBJ1-6 and V is TRBV4-3; 11 nucleotides align to TRBD1. CDR3 size: 18 residues. The V gene's germline CDR1 is LGHNA and CDR2 YSLEER. The J segment lost 9 bases and the V segment lost 1 base, leaving 11 bases of the junction unmatched. This CDR3 reads CASSQGYADRGRGSPLHF. CDR3 sequence (DNA): TGCGCCAGCAGCCAAGGTTACGCGGACAGGGGGCGAGGTTCACCCCTCCACTTT.

This chain joins TRBV6-1 and TRBJ1-5; D not resolved. This CDR3 is built from 13 residues. Germline values: CDR1 MNHNS, CDR2 SASEGT. V was trimmed by 6 bases and J by 2 bases, leaving 8 bases between them. DNA of the CDR3: TGTGCCAGCAGCGCAGGAGGCAATCAGCCCCAGCATTTT. Protein product: CASSAGGNQPQHF.

Ten or more counts support this clonotype. The chain joins TRBV7-9 to TRBJ1-3; D is uncertain. The CDR3 sequence is 13 residues long. From germline, CDR1 is SEHNR and CDR2 FQNEAQ (reference sequence). The V and J ends lost 2 bases and 4 bases respectively, with 6 bases between them. The CDR3 protein is CASSLRGGNTIYF. The CDR3 DNA follows: TGTGCCAGCAGCTTACGAGGAGGAAACACCATATATTTT.

The chain employs TRBV4-1 and TRBJ1-5, with D unclear. The CDR3 runs to 13 residues. From germline, CDR1 is MGHRA and CDR2 YSYEKL. The V end was cut by 0 bases, the J end by 9 bases, with 9 bases between. CDR3 sequence (DNA): TGCGCCAGCAGCCAAGATCGGGCTAGGCCCCAGCATTTT. Amino acids: CASSQDRARPQHF.

This clonotype has just a few counts. This chain connects TRBV5-4 to TRBJ1-1, with 7 nucleotides matching TRBD1. The CDR3 is 15 residues long. Germline V gene data show CDR1 as SGHNT and CDR2 as YYREEE (reference sequence). V shed 4 bases and J 7 bases; nucleotides not matched to a gene: 13. CDR3 loop: CASSQGGHRDSEAFF. CDR3 coding DNA: TGTGCCAGCAGCCAAGGGGGTCACCGGGACAGTGAAGCTTTCTTT.

Many counts were recorded for this clonotype. The J gene is TRBJ1-1, the V gene TRBV28; D may be TRBD1 (6 bases). This CDR3 is built from 14 residues. Trimming took 6 bases from V and 2 from J, leaving 13 bases between them. The germline V gene has CDR1 MDHEN and CDR2 SYDVKM. This CDR3 is CASRGLQGNTEAFF. In DNA form, the CDR3 reads TGTGCCAGCAGGGGATTACAGGGAAACACTGAAGCTTTCTTT.

This chain connects TRBV11-3 to TRBJ2-7, with 10 bases lining up with TRBD1. This CDR3 spans 15 amino acids. Losses at the gene ends were 3 bases for V and 6 bases for J; bases not matched to a gene: 8. Per germline, CDR1 SGHNT and CDR2 YENEEA. The CDR3 region is CASSFAGTGVGEQYF. CDR3 nucleotides: TGTGCCAGCAGCTTCGCAGGGACAGGGGTAGGCGAGCAGTACTTC.

This clonotype was picked up many times. The genes are TRBV5-6 and TRBJ2-2; TRBD2 matches 9 bases. Trimming at V came to 4 bases and at J to 5 bases, leaving 6 bases not matched to a gene. Germline CDR1 reads SGHDT; CDR2 reads YYEEEE. This CDR3 contains 15 residues. CDR3 in amino acids: CASSLVGLATGELFF. CDR3 nucleotides: TGTGCCAGCAGCCTGGTGGGACTAGCAACCGGGGAGCTGTTTTTT.

This clonotype has at least ten counts. The chain is built from TRBV7-2 and TRBJ1-1, with D uncertain. The CDR3 has 12 residues. V lost 3 bases and J 2 bases, leaving 4 bases between the germline ends. Per germline, CDR1 SGHTA and CDR2 FQGNSA. The CDR3 nucleotides read TGTGCCAGCAGCTTCCCTAACACTGAAGCTTTCTTT. As protein: CASSFPNTEAFF.

This clonotype was seen a few times. This chain links TRBV20-1 with TRBJ2-1, with 7 nucleotides matching TRBD2. V lost 4 bases and J lost 2; bases outside the gene matches: 8. Germline CDR1 and CDR2: DFQATT and SNEGSKA (reference sequence). This CDR3 is 15 amino acids long. The CDR3 is CSAKKGLEPYNEQFF. DNA for the CDR3: TGCAGTGCTAAAAAAGGACTAGAGCCCTACAATGAGCAGTTCTTC.

This clonotype was detected ten times or more. The V call is TRBV6-2 or TRBV6-3, the J call TRBJ1-5; D is uncertain. The germline V and J ends were trimmed by 2 bases and 1 base, with 6 bases remaining between them. Germline V CDR1 and CDR2: MNHEY, SVGEGT. The CDR3 loop spans 14 amino acids. The DNA of the CDR3 is TGTGCCAGCAGTTACATGGAAAGCAATCAGCCCCAGCATTTT. Translated, it gives CASSYMESNQPQHF.

This clonotype was detected many times. The chain joins TRBV5-1 to TRBJ2-1; 8 nucleotides match TRBD1. Looked up from germline, CDR1 is SGHRS and CDR2 is YFSETQ. V gave up 0 bases and J gave up 7 bases; unmatched junction bases: 12. This CDR3 region has 17 residues. The CDR3 spells CASSLGAGGGRSNEQFF. In DNA form, the CDR3 reads TGCGCCAGCAGCTTGGGGGCAGGGGGCGGAAGAAGTAATGAGCAGTTCTTC.

Judged by abundance, this clonotype is medium-sized. The chain combines TRBV18 with TRBJ1-1; D perhaps matches TRBD1 (5 bases). The V and J ends lost 6 bases and 1 base respectively, with 9 bases between them. The CDR3 consists of 13 residues. Germline V gene data show CDR1 as KGHSH and CDR2 as LQKENI. The CDR3 nucleotides read TGTGCCAGCTCGCCAACAGGGAACACTGAAGCTTTCTTT. This gives the protein CASSPTGNTEAFF.

This clonotype was seen repeatedly, ten times or more. The chain couples TRBV6-5 to TRBJ1-5; D gene ambiguous. Germline CDR1 is MNHEY and CDR2 is SVGAGI. The CDR3 extends over 11 amino acids. CDR3 protein: CAVGSNQPQHF. The CDR3 DNA reads as TGTGCTGTCGGGAGCAATCAGCCCCAGCATTTT.